This TCR beta chain appears in the sequencing data of a study of CD8+CD57+ T cells in acquired aplastic anemia. The overall study: Across the sorted CD4+ and CD8+ cells, DNA amounts averaged 3.2 ug. Notes on the study in general: Between patients and controls, some 31 CD8+ CDR3 sequences were found in common. Between the patient and control groups, CD8+ Simpson's diversity did not differ significantly.

Germline CDR1 and CDR2: SNHLY and FYNNEI. V was trimmed by 6 bases and J by 2 bases, leaving 5 bases between them. There are 11 residues in the CDR3. Selection for sequencing was limited to patients who had shown CD8+CD57+ cell expansion by flow cytometry. As a group, the patients uniformly had severe acquired aplastic anemia. For CDR3 and TCR beta VDJ profiling, genomic DNA was the template used. TCRdb passed the reads through MiXCR, listing each CDR3 protein once. Of 200,000 to 300,000 distinct CDR3 sequences in the sample, around half were seen once. Note on this clonotype: What it binds is not known.

Sequenced input: sorted CD4+, CD8+, or CD8+CD57+ T cells (not recorded which) from PBMCs. The chain employs TRBV2 and TRBJ2-7, with TRBD2 as a possible D gene (5 bases). The receptor's source is a human donor with aplastic anemia. The CDR3 coding sequence is TGTGCCAGCAGGGGAGCCTACGAGCAGTACTTC. Encoded protein: CASRGAYEQYF.